This entry is about one T cell receptor (beta chain). This entry is derived from a study of beta chain features in type 1 diabetes. The wider study: Across every sample, roughly 100 million sorted cells were examined in total.

V lost 7 bases and J lost 6, with 12 bases in between. Germline-derived CDR1 and CDR2 are ENHRY and SYGVKD. The CDR3 totals 13 residues. Reverse transcription of all isolated RNA meant that expressed TCRB transcripts were sequenced. TCRdb's copy holds only in-frame clones and misses some; the assay was immunoSEQ multiplex PCR. This sample carries 430,000 or so clones, roughly 11% of them seen once, and the ten largest clones take 0.04% to 0.05%. The genes are TRBV10-3 and TRBJ1-4; a possible D gene is TRBD1 (5 bases). The TCR comes from a young woman in good health. Specimen: naive CD4+ T cells from blood. This CDR3 reads CAIKRGEDEKLFF. The CDR3 DNA reads as TGTGCCATCAAGAGGGGCGAGGATGAAAAACTGTTTTTT.